What follows describes a single T cell receptor (beta chain). Its cognate antigen is unknown. The source of the sample is a study of T-cell memory formation after mild COVID-19. Study information: The TCR clusters were mostly specific to one donor. Study-level results: Pre-infection memory held some responding clones, suggesting pre-existing cross-reactive T cells responded. Largely, contracting CD4+ clones fell within CM and EM, and contracting CD8+ clones within EMRA. There was a balanced CD4/CD8 profile in clones contracting day 15 to 85, and later expanders leaned CD4+.

The CDR3 spans 18 residues. The germline gives CDR1 MGHDK, CDR2 SYGVNS. V lost 7 bases and J lost 1; bases outside the gene matches: 9. TCRdb re-called the 5' RACE reads through MiXCR, storing one row per CDR3 protein. The sample has around 400,000 distinct CDR3 sequences, 24% seen once. The TCR originated in an adult woman who had mild COVID-19 (a few samples of this study predate the infection). Cell type and time point are not known. The rearrangement joins TRBV25-1 to TRBJ2-5, with 16 bases identical to TRBD2. The sequencing input was PBMCs or a T cell subset sorted from them (not recorded which). In DNA, the CDR3 is TGTGCCAGCACCGAAGGAGGGACTAGCGGGGGGGTCCAAGAGACCCAGTACTTC. Translated: CASTEGGTSGGVQETQYF.